Shown below are 13 T cell receptor beta chains from a single sample sequenced in a study of siplizumab effects on memory and regulatory T cells. Profiled with immunoSEQ multiplex PCR; TCRdb holds only in-frame clones, not every one. The data show about 100,000 clones, about nine tenths seen once. Sequenced input: CD4+ T cells sorted from blood. The receptors here all came from a human donor in good health.

A few counts support this clone. The chain is built from TRBV2 and TRBJ2-3; D remains unclear. Germline loops: CDR1 SNHLY, CDR2 FYNNEI. V lost 8 bases, J lost 8 bases, and 17 bases lay in between. The CDR3 contains 13 residues. CDR3 in DNA: TGTGCCAGCGGGTCCTCCTCTCTCGGTACGCAGTATTTT. Amino acid sequence: CASGSSSLGTQYF.

V and J are TRBV15 and TRBJ1-2; D uncertain. The CDR3 has 13 amino acids. V lost 2 bases to trimming and J lost 3 bases, with 7 bases between them. The germline V gene has CDR1 LNHNV and CDR2 YYDKDF (reference sequence). The CDR3 region is CATSRNGDYGYTF. For the CDR3, the DNA is TGTGCCACCAGCAGAAACGGAGACTATGGCTACACCTTC.

The chain combines TRBV10-1 with TRBJ1-1; D call uncertain. V lost 10 bases and J lost 6, with 15 bases in between. Germline-derived CDR1 and CDR2 are WNHNN and SYGVQD (reference sequence). The CDR3 contains 12 residues. This CDR3 reads CAKMGSPSEAFF. DNA for the CDR3: TGCGCCAAAATGGGGTCCCCGTCTGAAGCTTTCTTT.

J is TRBJ1-6 and V is TRBV28; 8 nucleotides line up with TRBD1. The V and J ends lost 8 bases and 1 base, in that order; junction bases with no gene match: 4. The CDR3 loop spans 15 amino acids. From germline, CDR1 is MDHEN and CDR2 SYDVKM. The CDR3 DNA reads TGTGCCAGCGGACAGGGAAGTTCCTATAATTCACCCCTCCACTTT. It is translated as CASGQGSSYNSPLHF.

This sequence joins TRBV27 and TRBJ2-1, with TRBD1 matching 9 bases. Germline assignment: CDR1 MNHEY and CDR2 SMNVEV (reference sequence). The ends lost 5 bases at V and 6 bases at J; junction bases unmatched: 11. The CDR3 loop spans 16 amino acids. The CDR3 DNA is TGTGCCAGCAGTCCTTCCCGGACAGGGGAGAGCAATGAGCAGTTCTTC. Translated, it gives CASSPSRTGESNEQFF.

The chain links TRBV28 to TRBJ1-5; 8 nucleotides match TRBD1. With V trimmed by 6 bases and J by 5 bases, 6 bases remained unmatched. This CDR3 has 14 residues. CDR1 MDHEN and CDR2 SYDVKM come from the germline V gene. The CDR3 loop is CASSEGTGYQPQHF. Written as DNA, the CDR3 is TGTGCCAGCAGCGAAGGGACAGGTTATCAGCCCCAGCATTTT.

This chain joins TRBV18 and TRBJ1-5; D perhaps matches TRBD1 (5 bases). CDR1 is KGHSH and CDR2 is LQKENI in the germline V gene. Trimming took off 2 bases at V and 6 bases at J, with 14 bases between the two ends. This CDR3 contains 15 residues. CDR3 in DNA: TGTGCCAGCTCACCAATGCCAGGGTCTGGTCAGCCCCAGCATTTT. Translated, it gives CASSPMPGSGQPQHF.

This clone has a handful of counts. V and J are TRBV5-1 and TRBJ1-6, with D possibly being TRBD1 (6 bases). Trimming removed 2 bases at V and 5 bases at J, with 8 bases between. This CDR3 is built from 14 residues. Per germline, CDR1 SGHRS and CDR2 YFSETQ. This CDR3 is CASSLGGDNSPLHF. The CDR3 DNA sequence: TGCGCCAGCAGCTTAGGGGGGGATAATTCACCCCTCCACTTT.

The genes are TRBV12-5 and TRBJ1-5; a possible D gene is TRBD1 (5 bases). V gave up 3 bases and J gave up 0 bases, with 9 bases separating them. The CDR3 is 15 residues long. Per the germline V gene, CDR1 is LGHNT and CDR2 is FRNRAP. The CDR3 reads CASGFQTVSNQPQHF. The CDR3 DNA reads as TGTGCTAGTGGTTTTCAGACAGTTAGCAATCAGCCCCAGCATTTT.

This chain links TRBV2 with TRBJ1-2; D may be TRBD1 (6 bases). This CDR3 is built from 13 residues. V was clipped by 6 bases and J by 4 bases, with 12 bases between them. Germline CDR1 SNHLY, CDR2 FYNNEI. CDR3 amino acids: CASRPPQGYGYTF. The CDR3 coding sequence is TGTGCCAGCAGGCCCCCACAGGGCTATGGCTACACCTTC.

This clone was observed once. The chain links TRBV7-8 to TRBJ2-2; D is undetermined. The CDR3 extends over 14 amino acids. Germline V gives CDR1 SGHVS, CDR2 FQNEAQ. V lost 1 base and J 7 bases, leaving 10 bases between the germline ends. The CDR3 is CASSLGLPGGELFF. CDR3 in DNA: TGTGCCAGCAGCTTAGGACTCCCCGGCGGGGAGCTGTTTTTT.

The rearrangement joins TRBV7-3 to TRBJ1-2; no reliable D call. This CDR3 spans 12 amino acids. V was trimmed by 6 bases and J by 7 bases, leaving 12 bases between them. Germline CDR1 and CDR2: SGHTA and FQGTGA. The CDR3 reads CASSSGYGGYTF. The DNA of the CDR3 is TGTGCCAGCAGTTCGGGGTATGGTGGCTACACCTTC.

V gene TRBV25-1 combines with J gene TRBJ2-2; TRBD1 matches 7 bases. Germline V lookup: CDR1 MGHDK, CDR2 SYGVNS. The CDR3 length is 14 residues. The junction had 7 bases not matched to a gene; V was cut back by 9 bases and J by 3 bases. The DNA of the CDR3 is TGTGCCAGTGGGACAGAGAGGGACACCGGGGAGCTGTTTTTT. Amino acid sequence: CASGTERDTGELFF.